This TCR beta chain derives from a study of human T cells and chemical hapten exposure. Study at large: Patients were mainly female, each with alopecia areata, totalis or universalis.

The CDR3 has 15 residues. Germline CDR1 and CDR2: LGHDT and YNNKEL (reference sequence). The trim removed 3 bases at V and 6 bases at J, leaving 5 bases unmatched. TCRdb re-analysed the RACE reads in MiXCR, keeping a single row per CDR3 protein. The profile shows 60,000 to 70,000 distinct CDR3 sequences, around 9.9% of them singletons. This clonotype was counted only a few times. Indicated time point: pre-sensitization, week 0. The treatment denotes: therapeutic diphenylcyclopropenone sensitization with weekly scalp DPC. This chain connects TRBV3-1 to TRBJ2-3; 11 bases are shared with TRBD2. The sample was whole blood, taken in connection with sensitization to the hapten diphenylcyclopropenone (DPC). The sequence derives from a woman in her forties or fifties with alopecia areata. Some clones in this sample may be carry-over from other donors' samples. The CDR3 DNA sequence: TGTGCCAGCAGCCATAGCGGGAGGGCCATGGATACGCAGTATTTT. Translated, it gives CASSHSGRAMDTQYF.